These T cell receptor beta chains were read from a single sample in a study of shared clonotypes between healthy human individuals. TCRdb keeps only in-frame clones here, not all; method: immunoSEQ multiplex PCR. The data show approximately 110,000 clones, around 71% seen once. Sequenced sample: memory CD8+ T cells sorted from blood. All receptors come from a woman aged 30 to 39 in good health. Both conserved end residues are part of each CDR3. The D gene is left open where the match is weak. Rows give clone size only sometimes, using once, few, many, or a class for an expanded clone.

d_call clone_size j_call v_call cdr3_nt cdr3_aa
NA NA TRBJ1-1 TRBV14 TGTGCCAGCAGCCACAGTACGATCACTGAAGCTTTCTTT CASSHSTITEAFF
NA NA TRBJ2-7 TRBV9 TGTGCCAGCAGCTACCTTCCAGGGGGGTCGGGCGAGCAGTACTTC CASSYLPGGSGEQYF
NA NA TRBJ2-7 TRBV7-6 TGTGCCAGCAGCTTAGGGTTAGGGCTGATTAACTACGAGCAGTACTTC CASSLGLGLINYEQYF
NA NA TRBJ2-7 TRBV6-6 TGTGCCAGCAGCCCCAGGGCCTTACCCTCAGAGCAGTACTTC CASSPRALPSEQYF
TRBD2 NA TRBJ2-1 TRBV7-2 TGTGCCAGCAGCTCGACTAGCGAGGCGTACAATGAGCAGTTCTTC CASSSTSEAYNEQFF
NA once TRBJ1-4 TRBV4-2 TGTGCCAGCAGCCAAGTACAGGGTGGTGATCCCTCCACTAATGAAAAACTGTTTTTT CASSQVQGGDPSTNEKLFF
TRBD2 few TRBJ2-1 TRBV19 TGTGCCAGTAGTATTTCTACGGGAGGGCCAAATGAGCAGTTCTTC CASSISTGGPNEQFF
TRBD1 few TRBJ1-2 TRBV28 TGTGCCAGCAGCCCCGGGCAGGGGGGATGGAACTATGGCTACACCTTC CASSPGQGGWNYGYTF
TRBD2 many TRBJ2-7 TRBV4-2 TGTGCCAGCAGCCAAGATCCGACTAGCGGGAGCAACGAGCAGTACTTC CASSQDPTSGSNEQYF
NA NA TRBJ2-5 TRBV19 TGTGCCAGTACCTCCCGGACAGACGCCGGGGAGCAGTACTTC CASTSRTDAGEQYF
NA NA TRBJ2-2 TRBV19 TGTGCCAGTAATGGACAACCGAACACCGGGGAGCTGTTTTTT CASNGQPNTGELFF
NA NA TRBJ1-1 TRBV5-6 TGTGCCAGCAGCCCTCCTTACGGGACGCTGCTACTTTTTGTCTTT CASSPPYGTLLLFVF
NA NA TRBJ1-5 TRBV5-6 TGTGCCAGCAGCTTGGGCGATCAGCCCCAGCATTTT CASSLGDQPQHF